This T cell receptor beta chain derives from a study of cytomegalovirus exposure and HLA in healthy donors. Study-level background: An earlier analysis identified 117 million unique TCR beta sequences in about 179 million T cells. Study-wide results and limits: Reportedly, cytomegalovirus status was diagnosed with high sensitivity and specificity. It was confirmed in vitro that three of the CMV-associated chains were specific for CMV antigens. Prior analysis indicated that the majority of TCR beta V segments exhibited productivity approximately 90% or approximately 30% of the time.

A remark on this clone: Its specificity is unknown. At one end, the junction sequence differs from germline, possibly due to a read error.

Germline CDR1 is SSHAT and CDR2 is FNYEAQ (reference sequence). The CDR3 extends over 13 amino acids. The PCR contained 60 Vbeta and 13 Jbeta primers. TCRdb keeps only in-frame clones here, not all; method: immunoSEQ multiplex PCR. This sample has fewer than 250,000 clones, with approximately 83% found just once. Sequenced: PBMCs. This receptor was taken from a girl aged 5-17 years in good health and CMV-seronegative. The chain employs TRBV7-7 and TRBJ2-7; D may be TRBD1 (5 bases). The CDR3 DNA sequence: TGTGCTAGCAGCTTAGTCAAGGGGTACGAGCAGTACTTC. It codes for CASSLVKGYEQYF.